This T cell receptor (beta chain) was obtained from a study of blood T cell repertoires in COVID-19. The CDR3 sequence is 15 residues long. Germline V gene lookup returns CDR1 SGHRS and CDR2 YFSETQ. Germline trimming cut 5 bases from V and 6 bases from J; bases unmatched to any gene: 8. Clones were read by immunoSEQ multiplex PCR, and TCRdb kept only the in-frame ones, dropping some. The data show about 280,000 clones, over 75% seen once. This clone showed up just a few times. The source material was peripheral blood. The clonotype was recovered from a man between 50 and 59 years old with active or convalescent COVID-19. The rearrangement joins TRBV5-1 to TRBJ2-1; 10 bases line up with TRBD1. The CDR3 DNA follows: TGCGCCAGCAGGCAGACAGGGGGCCTGAGCAATGAGCAGTTCTTC. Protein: CASRQTGGLSNEQFF. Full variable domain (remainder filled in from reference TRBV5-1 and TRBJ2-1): KAGVTQTPRYLIKTRGQQVTLSCSPISGHRSVSWYQQTPGQGLQFLFEYFSETQRNKGNFPGRFSGRQFSNSRSEMNVSTLELGDSALYLCASRQTGGLSNEQFFGPGTRLTVL.